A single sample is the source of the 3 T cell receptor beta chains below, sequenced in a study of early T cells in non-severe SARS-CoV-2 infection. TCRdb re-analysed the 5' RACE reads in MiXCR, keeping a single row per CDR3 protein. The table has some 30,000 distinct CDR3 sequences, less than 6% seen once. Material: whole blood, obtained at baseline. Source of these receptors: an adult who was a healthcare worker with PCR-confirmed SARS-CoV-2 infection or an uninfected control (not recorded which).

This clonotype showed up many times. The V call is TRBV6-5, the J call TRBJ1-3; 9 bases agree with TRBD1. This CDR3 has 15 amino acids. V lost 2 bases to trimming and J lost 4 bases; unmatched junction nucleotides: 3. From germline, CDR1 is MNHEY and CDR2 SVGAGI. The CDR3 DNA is TGTGCCAGCAGTTACGGGACAGGGACGGGAAACACCATATATTTT. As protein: CASSYGTGTGNTIYF.

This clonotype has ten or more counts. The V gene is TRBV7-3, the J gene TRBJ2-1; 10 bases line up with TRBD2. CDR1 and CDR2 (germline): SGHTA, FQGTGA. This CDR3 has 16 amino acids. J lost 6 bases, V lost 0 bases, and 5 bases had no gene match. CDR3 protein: CASSLTSGRAANEQFF. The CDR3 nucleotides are TGTGCCAGCAGCTTAACGAGCGGGAGGGCCGCCAATGAGCAGTTCTTC.

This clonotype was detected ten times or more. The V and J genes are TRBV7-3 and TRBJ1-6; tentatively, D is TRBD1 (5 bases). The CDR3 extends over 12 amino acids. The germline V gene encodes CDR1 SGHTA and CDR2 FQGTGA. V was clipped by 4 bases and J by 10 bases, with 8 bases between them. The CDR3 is CASSSGRSPLHF. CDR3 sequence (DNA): TGTGCCAGCAGCTCAGGGAGGTCACCCCTCCACTTT.